Below are 27 T cell receptor beta chains sequenced from a single sample in a study of cytomegalovirus exposure and HLA in healthy donors. A multiplex PCR was run with 60 Vbeta primers and 13 Jbeta primers. Clones were read by immunoSEQ multiplex PCR, and TCRdb kept only the in-frame ones, dropping some. Of just under 95,000 clones in the sample, 81% were seen once. The sample consisted of PBMCs. The receptors come from a girl aged 2-10 years in good health and CMV-seropositive.

The chain joins TRBV19 to TRBJ1-5; no clear D. From germline, CDR1 is LNHDA and CDR2 SQIVND (reference sequence). V gave up 6 bases and J gave up 0 bases, with 12 bases separating them. This CDR3 spans 15 amino acids. The CDR3 coding sequence is TGTGCCAGTAGGACACCACAGTATAGCAATCAGCCCCAGCATTTT. This encodes CASRTPQYSNQPQHF.

The genes are TRBV2 and TRBJ2-7, with a tentative D call TRBD1 (6 bases). Germline CDR1 SNHLY, CDR2 FYNNEI. The CDR3 runs 14 residues. Trimming pared 2 bases from V and 2 bases from J, leaving 10 bases between. The CDR3 DNA follows: TGTGCCAGCAGTGAACAGGGGTTACCCTACGAGCAGTACTTC. Its protein is CASSEQGLPYEQYF.

This clone was seen only once. The rearrangement joins TRBV28 to TRBJ1-2; no clear D gene. Germline values: CDR1 MDHEN, CDR2 SYDVKM. This CDR3 contains 17 residues. Trimming shortened V by 6 bases and J by 2 bases, and 22 bases separated the two germline ends. The CDR3 spells CASSFPSGRGRNYGYTF. DNA of the CDR3: TGTGCCAGCAGCTTCCCCTCCGGGCGTGGGAGAAACTATGGCTACACCTTC.

The chain has TRBV11-2 and TRBJ2-7, with TRBD2 matching over 7 bases. The CDR3 loop spans 15 amino acids. J was trimmed by 2 bases and V by 2 bases; bases with no gene match: 6. Germline V gives CDR1 SGHAT, CDR2 FQNNGV. CDR3 sequence (DNA): TGTGCCAGCAGCTTATATGCGGGAGAGGCCTACGAGCAGTACTTC. Its protein product is CASSLYAGEAYEQYF. Full variable domain (remainder filled in from reference TRBV11-2 and TRBJ2-7): EAGVAQSPRYKIIEKRQSVAFWCNPISGHATLYWYQQILGQGPKLLIQFQNNGVVDDSQLPKDRFSAERLKGVDSTLKIQPAKLEDSAVYLCASSLYAGEAYEQYFGPGTRLTVT.

The sample holds one count of this clone. The chain uses TRBV15 and TRBJ1-2, with 7 bases matching TRBD1. Looked up from germline, CDR1 is LNHNV and CDR2 is YYDKDF (reference sequence). CDR3 length: 13 amino acids. Trimming removed 4 bases from V and 4 bases from J; junction bases left unmatched: 3. The CDR3: CATSIAGGYGYTF. The CDR3 coding sequence is TGTGCCACCAGCATCGCAGGGGGCTATGGCTACACCTTC.

The rearrangement links TRBV7-2 to TRBJ2-3; D perhaps matches TRBD2 (6 bases). Germline assignment: CDR1 SGHTA and CDR2 FQGNSA. This CDR3 comprises 14 residues. Trimming removed 4 bases at V and 0 bases at J, with 8 bases between. The CDR3 DNA reads TGTGCCAGCAGCTCGGGGGTCAGCACAGATACGCAGTATTTT. This codes for CASSSGVSTDTQYF.

The gene calls are TRBV5-6 and TRBJ1-2; D gene uncertain. This CDR3 is built from 12 residues. CDR1 and CDR2 (germline): SGHDT, YYEEEE. Trimming took off 4 bases at V and 7 bases at J, with 11 bases between the two ends. The CDR3 nucleotides are TGTGCCAGCAGCACGGGATTACCTGGCTACACCTTC. It specifies CASSTGLPGYTF.

The CDR3 DNA reads as TGTGCCAGCAGCTTAGCCCGAGGCGGGGGGCATCAGCCCCAGCATTTT. Protein sequence: CASSLARGGGHQPQHF. The chain recombines TRBV7-8 with TRBJ1-5, with D possibly matching TRBD1 (6 bases). Trimming removed 0 bases at V and 5 bases at J, with 14 bases between. CDR3 size: 16 residues. From germline, CDR1 is SGHVS and CDR2 FQNEAQ.

This clone turned up a few times. The genes are TRBV19 and TRBJ1-5; 7 bases are shared with TRBD1. V gave up 5 bases and J gave up 5 bases; unmatched junction bases: 9. The CDR3 runs to 15 residues. Germline CDR1 LNHDA, CDR2 SQIVND (reference sequence). The CDR3 nucleotides read TGTGCCAGTAGTTTTCTCCGGGACAGAGATCAGCCCCAGCATTTT. Its translation is CASSFLRDRDQPQHF.

The gene calls are TRBV20-1 and TRBJ2-7; the D is unclear. Germline CDR1 reads DFQATT; CDR2 reads SNEGSKA (reference sequence). The CDR3 has 11 residues. V was pared by 0 bases and J by 6 bases, with 6 bases between. CDR3 in DNA: TGCAGTGCTAGAGACACAGTCGAGCAGTACTTC. Amino acids: CSARDTVEQYF.

The chain combines TRBV30 with TRBJ1-1, with D unresolved. Trimming removed 5 bases at V and 4 bases at J, with 14 bases between. Per germline, CDR1 GTSNPN and CDR2 SVGIG (reference sequence). There are 13 residues in the CDR3. In nucleotides, the CDR3 is TGTGCCTGGGAGGTTTCCGGGATCACTGAAGCTTTCTTT. Its translation is CAWEVSGITEAFF.

The CDR3 DNA follows: TGCGCCAGCAGCCAAGTTGGCACCGGGACTAACACAGATACGCAGTATTTT. It is translated as CASSQVGTGTNTDTQYF. V is TRBV4-1 and J is TRBJ2-3; 7 bases are shared with TRBD2. After removal of 1 base from V and 2 bases from J, the junction contained 9 bases not matched to a gene. CDR3 length equals 17 residues. Germline CDR1 reads MGHRA; CDR2 reads YSYEKL.

The table lists this clone with a count of one. The V gene is TRBV27, the J gene TRBJ1-1; D gene ambiguous. This CDR3 has 14 residues. Germline loops: CDR1 MNHEY, CDR2 SMNVEV (reference sequence). V was clipped by 10 bases and J by 1 base, with 16 bases between them. This CDR3 is CATAQAAENTEAFF. The CDR3 coding sequence is TGTGCCACTGCCCAAGCGGCCGAGAACACTGAAGCTTTCTTT.

The chain joins TRBV4-1 to TRBJ2-7, with D perhaps TRBD1 (5 bases). This CDR3 comprises 16 residues. Germline V gives CDR1 MGHRA, CDR2 YSYEKL. V was trimmed by 0 bases and J by 2 bases, leaving 14 bases between them. The CDR3 sequence is CASSQESRTLTYEQYF. The CDR3 nucleotides are TGCGCCAGCAGCCAAGAGAGTAGGACATTGACCTACGAGCAGTACTTC.

The chain has TRBV20-1 and TRBJ1-2; tentative D call: TRBD1 (6 bases). From germline, CDR1 is DFQATT and CDR2 SNEGSKA (reference sequence). The CDR3 length is 9 residues. Trimming stripped 6 bases from V and 8 bases from J, with 7 bases between. The CDR3 protein is CSARGGYTF. CDR3 sequence (DNA): TGCAGTGCCAGGGGCGGCTACACCTTC.

This clone was found once. The chain recombines TRBV7-9 with TRBJ2-5; the D gene is possibly TRBD1 (6 bases). Near its end, the DNA agrees better with TRBJ2-7, so the J call may be wrong. The germline V gene encodes CDR1 SEHNR and CDR2 FQNEAQ (reference sequence). This CDR3 is built from 13 residues. CDR3 region: CASSFGGPYEQYF. The CDR3 DNA reads as TGTGCCAGCAGCTTTGGGGGCCCCTACGAGCAGTACTTC.

The V and J genes are TRBV28 and TRBJ1-2, with a possible D match to TRBD1 (6 bases). The CDR3 has 12 amino acids. Germline V gene data show CDR1 as MDHEN and CDR2 as SYDVKM. Trimming removed 8 bases from V and 5 bases from J, with 12 bases in between. CDR3: CASARTAYGYTF. CDR3 in DNA: TGTGCCAGCGCCCGGACAGCTTATGGCTACACCTTC.

The rearrangement links TRBV18 to TRBJ2-3, with 7 bases lining up with TRBD2. The CDR3 totals 15 residues. The V gene's germline CDR1 is KGHSH and CDR2 LQKENI. With 1 base clipped from V and 1 base from J, the junction kept 2 bases outside the gene matches. The CDR3 reads CASSPQGRGTDTQYF. The CDR3 DNA is TGTGCCAGCTCACCACAGGGGAGGGGCACAGATACGCAGTATTTT.

This clone has just a few counts. This chain joins TRBV27 and TRBJ1-5; unclear D gene. The CDR3 runs to 13 residues. Germline assignment: CDR1 MNHEY and CDR2 SMNVEV (reference sequence). V lost 6 bases to trimming and J lost 3 bases, with 9 bases between them. The CDR3 DNA reads TGTGCCAGCAGGCCAGGCCTCAATCAGCCCCAGCATTTT. Its translation: CASRPGLNQPQHF.

The chain carries TRBV6-5 and TRBJ1-1; perhaps TRBD1 as D (6 bases). V was trimmed by 6 bases and J by 4 bases, leaving 15 bases between them. This CDR3 is built from 14 residues. The V gene's germline CDR1 is MNHEY and CDR2 SVGAGI. CDR3 in amino acids: CASRLQGLGTEAFF. As DNA, the CDR3 is TGTGCCAGCAGACTACAGGGATTGGGCACTGAAGCTTTCTTT.

This clone is a singleton in its sample. The chain employs TRBV6-5 and TRBJ1-1; 7 nucleotides line up with TRBD1. Looked up from germline, CDR1 is MNHEY and CDR2 is SVGAGI. Losses at the gene ends were 6 bases for V and 5 bases for J; bases not matched to a gene: 6. The CDR3 consists of 13 residues. The CDR3 DNA sequence: TGTGCCAGCAGGAAGGGGGCATGGACTGAAGCTTTCTTT. This codes for CASRKGAWTEAFF.

The chain recombines TRBV2 with TRBJ1-2; D gene ambiguous. The V end lost 6 bases, the J end lost 7 bases, and 12 bases lay between the germline ends. The CDR3 sequence is 12 residues long. The V gene's germline CDR1 is SNHLY and CDR2 FYNNEI. The CDR3 region is CASRGPTSGYTF. CDR3 in DNA: TGTGCCAGCAGGGGCCCTACTAGTGGCTACACCTTC.

This clone was detected only a few times. V is TRBV4-3 and J is TRBJ2-2; D is possibly TRBD2 (5 bases). CDR1 and CDR2 from the germline V gene are LGHNA and YSLEER. V gave up 4 bases and J gave up 0 bases, with 9 bases separating them. The CDR3 is made up of 15 amino acids. The CDR3 spells CASSLDSPNTGELFF. The CDR3 DNA sequence: TGCGCCAGCAGCCTGGACTCCCCGAACACCGGGGAGCTGTTTTTT.

J is TRBJ1-1 and V is TRBV12-2. TRBV12-2 is given as a pseudogene. There are 15 residues in the CDR3. The CDR3 DNA reads as TGTGCAAGTCGCCCTAGACGAAGGTATCACACTGAAGCTTTCTTT. Translating it yields CASRPRRRYHTEAFF.

There are a few counts of this clone. The chain joins TRBV18 to TRBJ1-4; a weak D match, TRBD1 (5 bases). V was cut by 0 bases and J by 7 bases, with 12 bases left in between. Germline V gene data show CDR1 as KGHSH and CDR2 as LQKENI. This CDR3 region has 15 residues. The DNA of the CDR3 is TGTGCCAGCTCACCACCGGGAGGGGTTCGTGAAAAACTGTTTTTT. It encodes CASSPPGGVREKLFF. Supplemented by reference TRBV18 and TRBJ1-4, the full variable domain reads NAGVMQNPRHLVRRRGQEARLRCSPMKGHSHVYWYRQLPEEGLKFMVYLQKENIIDESGMPKERFSAEFPKEGPSILRIQQVVRGDSAAYFCASSPPGGVREKLFFGSGTQLSVL.

The chain couples TRBV27 to TRBJ1-5; D is unresolved. Germline V CDR1 and CDR2: MNHEY, SMNVEV (reference sequence). The CDR3 runs to 15 residues. Trimming took off 2 bases at V and 2 bases at J, with 10 bases between the two ends. This chain's CDR3 is CASSLGLGRNQPQHF. Here the CDR3 DNA reads TGTGCCAGCAGTTTAGGCCTTGGGCGCAATCAGCCCCAGCATTTT.

The rearrangement uses TRBV28 and TRBJ1-1; maybe TRBD1 (5 bases). Germline V lookup: CDR1 MDHEN, CDR2 SYDVKM. The germline V and J ends were trimmed by 1 base and 4 bases, with 16 bases remaining between them. The CDR3 is 16 residues long. CDR3 coding DNA: TGTGCCAGCAGTTTATTTGGGTCCCTTAGGGGCACTGAAGCTTTCTTT. It yields the protein CASSLFGSLRGTEAFF.